This TCR beta chain appears in the sequencing data of a study of OX40 agonist ivuxolimab in advanced cancers. Assay: immunoSEQ multiplex PCR; the TCRdb copy retains only in-frame clones and omits some. The table includes approximately 70,000 clones, roughly 81% detected once. This CDR3 comprises 15 residues. Germline CDR1 SGHTA, CDR2 FQGNSA. V was pared by 5 bases and J by 1 base, with 15 bases between. This clone occurred a few times. Sequencing used CD4+ or CD8+ T cells sorted from blood, obtained in a trial of the OX40 agonist ivuxolimab. The chain couples TRBV7-2 to TRBJ2-7; TRBD2 might be the D (6 bases). The clonotype was recovered from an adult with an advanced solid tumor such as melanoma, head and neck, liver or kidney cancer. As DNA, the CDR3 is TGTGCCAGCAGCCTTTCAGCGGGTGAGTCCTACGAGCAGTACTTC. It yields the protein CASSLSAGESYEQYF. Looking up the rest from reference TRBV7-2 and TRBJ2-7 gives the full variable domain: GAGVSQSPSNKVTEKGKDVELRCDPISGHTALYWYRQSLGQGLEFLIYFQGNSAPDKSGLPSDRFSAERTGGSVSTLTIQRTQQEDSAVYLCASSLSAGESYEQYFGPGTRLTVT.